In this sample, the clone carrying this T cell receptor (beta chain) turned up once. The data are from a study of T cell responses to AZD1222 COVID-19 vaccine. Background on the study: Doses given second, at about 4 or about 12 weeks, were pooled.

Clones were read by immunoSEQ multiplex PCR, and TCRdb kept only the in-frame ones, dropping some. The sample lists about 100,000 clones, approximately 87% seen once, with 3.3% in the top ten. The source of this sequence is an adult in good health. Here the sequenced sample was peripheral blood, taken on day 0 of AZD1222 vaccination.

The CDR3 reads CASSQLAGGYNEQFF. CDR3 DNA sequence: TGTGCCAGCAGCCAACTAGCGGGGGGCTACAATGAGCAGTTCTTC. The rearrangement joins TRBV6-5 to TRBJ2-1; 12 nucleotides agree with TRBD2. This CDR3 comprises 15 residues. Losses at the gene ends were 6 bases for V and 3 bases for J; bases not matched to a gene: 3. Germline V gene sequence: CDR1 MNHEY, CDR2 SVGAGI.